A single sample gave rise to the 5 T cell receptor beta chains below, sequenced in a study of cytomegalovirus exposure and HLA in healthy donors. Clones were read by immunoSEQ multiplex PCR, and TCRdb kept only the in-frame ones, dropping some. This sample has a few hundred thousand clones, with roughly 90% found just once. The sample comprised PBMCs. The receptor source for this set is a woman aged 18-30 years in good health and CMV-seronegative.

The chain recombines TRBV28 with TRBJ2-1; D is ambiguous. This CDR3 comprises 15 residues. The germline V gene has CDR1 MDHEN and CDR2 SYDVKM. Trimming took 6 bases from V and 0 from J, leaving 12 bases between them. DNA for the CDR3: TGTGCCAGCAGAACTCCGGTGAGCTCCTACAATGAGCAGTTCTTC. It translates to CASRTPVSSYNEQFF.

The chain is built from TRBV18 and TRBJ2-5, with TRBD2 matching 10 bases. Germline CDR1 KGHSH, CDR2 LQKENI. J lost 5 bases, V lost 4 bases, and 10 bases had no gene match. The length of the CDR3 is 16 residues. In DNA, the CDR3 is TGTGCCAGCTCACGAGGCTCAGCGGGAGGGGGTGAGACCCAGTACTTC. Amino acid sequence: CASSRGSAGGGETQYF.

The chain joins TRBV27 to TRBJ2-7; 9 bases are a match to TRBD1. The junction had 6 bases not matched to a gene; V was cut back by 7 bases and J by 2 bases. This CDR3 is 14 amino acids long. Germline loops: CDR1 MNHEY, CDR2 SMNVEV (reference sequence). The CDR3 DNA sequence: TGTGCCAGCACACGGACAGGGGCAACCTACGAGCAGTACTTC. It is translated as CASTRTGATYEQYF.

V is TRBV11-3 and J is TRBJ2-7, with no clear D. This CDR3 spans 13 amino acids. CDR1 is SGHNT and CDR2 is YENEEA in the germline V gene. V lost 3 bases and J lost 2, with 8 bases in between. The CDR3 sequence: CASSFGGAYEQYF. The CDR3 nucleotides read TGTGCCAGCAGCTTCGGCGGAGCCTACGAGCAGTACTTC.

The V and J genes are TRBV27 and TRBJ1-1, with 9 bases aligning to TRBD1. There are 14 residues in the CDR3. Germline V gene data show CDR1 as MNHEY and CDR2 as SMNVEV (reference sequence). V lost 5 bases and J lost 4; bases outside the gene matches: 5. The CDR3 coding sequence is TGTGCCAGCAGTCCGCACAGGGGGCCCACTGAAGCTTTCTTT. As protein: CASSPHRGPTEAFF.